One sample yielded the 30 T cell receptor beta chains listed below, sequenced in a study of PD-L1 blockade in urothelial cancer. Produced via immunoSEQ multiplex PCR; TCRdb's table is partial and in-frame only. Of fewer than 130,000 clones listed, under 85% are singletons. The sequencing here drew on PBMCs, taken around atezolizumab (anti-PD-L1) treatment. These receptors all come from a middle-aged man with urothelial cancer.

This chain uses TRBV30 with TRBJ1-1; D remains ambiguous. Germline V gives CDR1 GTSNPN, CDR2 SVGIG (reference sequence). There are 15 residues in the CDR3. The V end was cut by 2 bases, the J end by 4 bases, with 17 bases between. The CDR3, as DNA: TGTGCCTGGAGTAGCCCAGGACTACCCGGCACTGAAGCTTTCTTT. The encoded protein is CAWSSPGLPGTEAFF. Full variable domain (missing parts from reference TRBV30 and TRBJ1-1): SQTIHQWPATLVQPVGSPLSLECTVEGTSNPNLYWYRQAAGRGLQLLFYSVGIGQISSEVPQNLSASRPQDRQFILSSKKLLLSDSGFYLCAWSSPGLPGTEAFFGQGTRLTVV.

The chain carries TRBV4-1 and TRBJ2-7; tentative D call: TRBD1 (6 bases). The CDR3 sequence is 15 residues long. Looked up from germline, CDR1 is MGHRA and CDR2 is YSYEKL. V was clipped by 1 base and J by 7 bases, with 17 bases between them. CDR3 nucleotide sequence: TGCGCCAGCAGCCAAGGTGTCGCAGGGGAACGGGAGCAGTACTTC. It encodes CASSQGVAGEREQYF.

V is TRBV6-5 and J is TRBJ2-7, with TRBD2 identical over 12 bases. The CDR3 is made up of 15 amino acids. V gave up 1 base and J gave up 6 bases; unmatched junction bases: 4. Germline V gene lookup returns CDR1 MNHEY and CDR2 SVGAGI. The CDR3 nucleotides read TGTGCCAGCAGTTACTTGACTAGCGGGAGCGGCGAGCAGTACTTC. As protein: CASSYLTSGSGEQYF.

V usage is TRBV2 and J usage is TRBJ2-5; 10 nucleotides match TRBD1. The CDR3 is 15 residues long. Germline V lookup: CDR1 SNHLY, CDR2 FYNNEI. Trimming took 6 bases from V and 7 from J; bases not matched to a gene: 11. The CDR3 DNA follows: TGTGCCAGCAGCGCCCGGACAGGGGGTAGCCCGACCCAGTACTTC. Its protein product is CASSARTGGSPTQYF.

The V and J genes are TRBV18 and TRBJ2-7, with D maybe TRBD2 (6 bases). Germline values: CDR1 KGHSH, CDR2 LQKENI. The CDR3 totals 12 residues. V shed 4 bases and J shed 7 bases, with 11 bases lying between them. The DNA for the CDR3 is TGTGCCAGCTCACTACCGAGCGGGGAGCAGTACTTC. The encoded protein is CASSLPSGEQYF.

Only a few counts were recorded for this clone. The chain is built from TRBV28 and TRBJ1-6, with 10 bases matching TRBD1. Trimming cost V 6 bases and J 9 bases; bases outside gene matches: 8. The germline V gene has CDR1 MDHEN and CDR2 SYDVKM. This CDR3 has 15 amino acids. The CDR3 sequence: CASRPGQGGSSPLHF. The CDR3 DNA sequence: TGTGCCAGCAGACCCGGACAGGGGGGGAGTTCACCCCTCCACTTT.

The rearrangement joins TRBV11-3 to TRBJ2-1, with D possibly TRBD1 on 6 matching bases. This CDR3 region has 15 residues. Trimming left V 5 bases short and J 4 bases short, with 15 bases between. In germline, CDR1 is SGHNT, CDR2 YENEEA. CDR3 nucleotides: TGTGCCAGCAGCCTTAATAAGGGGGTGTACAATGAGCAGTTCTTC. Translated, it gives CASSLNKGVYNEQFF.

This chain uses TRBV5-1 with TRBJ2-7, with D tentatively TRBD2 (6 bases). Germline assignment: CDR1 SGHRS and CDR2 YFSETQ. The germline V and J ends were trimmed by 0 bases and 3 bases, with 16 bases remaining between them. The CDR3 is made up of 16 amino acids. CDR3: CASSLVGGAGIYEQYF. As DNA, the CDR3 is TGCGCCAGCAGCTTGGTCGGAGGCGCGGGGATCTACGAGCAGTACTTC.

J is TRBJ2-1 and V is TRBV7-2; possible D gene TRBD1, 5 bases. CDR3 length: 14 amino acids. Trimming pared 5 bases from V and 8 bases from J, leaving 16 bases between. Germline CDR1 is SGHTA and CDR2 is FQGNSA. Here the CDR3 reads CASSMLGANYEQFF. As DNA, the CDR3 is TGTGCCAGCAGCATGTTAGGGGCCAACTATGAGCAGTTCTTC.

The CDR3 region is CASSLELRNTEAFF. CDR3 nucleotides: TGCGCCAGCAGCTTGGAACTGCGGAACACTGAAGCTTTCTTT. The rearrangement uses TRBV5-1 and TRBJ1-1; D gene uncertain. The CDR3 loop spans 14 amino acids. Trimming shortened V by 0 bases and J by 1 base, and 7 bases separated the two germline ends. From germline, CDR1 is SGHRS and CDR2 YFSETQ.

Written as DNA, the CDR3 is TGTGCCTGGAACAGGGAAGGTTCGGCTAATGAAAAACTGTTTTTT. Protein: CAWNREGSANEKLFF. The chain has TRBV30 and TRBJ1-4; D possibly corresponds to TRBD1 (6 bases). The CDR3 totals 15 residues. Germline lookup yields CDR1 GTSNPN and CDR2 SVGIG (reference sequence). V was shortened by 4 bases and J by 3 bases, with 15 bases between the two germline ends.

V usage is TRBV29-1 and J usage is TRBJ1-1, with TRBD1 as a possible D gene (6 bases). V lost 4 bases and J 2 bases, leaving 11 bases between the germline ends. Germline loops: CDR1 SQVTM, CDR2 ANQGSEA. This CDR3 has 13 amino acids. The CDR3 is CSVVGATNTEAFF. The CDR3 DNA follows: TGCAGCGTTGTGGGGGCTACCAACACTGAAGCTTTCTTT.

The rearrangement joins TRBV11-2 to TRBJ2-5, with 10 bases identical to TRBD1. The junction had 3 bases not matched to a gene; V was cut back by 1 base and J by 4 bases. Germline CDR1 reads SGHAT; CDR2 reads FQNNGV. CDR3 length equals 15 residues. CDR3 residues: CASSLVRTGGETQYF. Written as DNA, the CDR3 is TGTGCCAGCAGCTTAGTGAGGACAGGGGGAGAGACCCAGTACTTC.

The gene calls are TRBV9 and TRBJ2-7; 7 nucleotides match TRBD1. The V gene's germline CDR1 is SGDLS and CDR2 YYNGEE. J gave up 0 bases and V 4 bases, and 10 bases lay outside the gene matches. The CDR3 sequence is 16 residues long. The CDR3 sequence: CASSPRTGFSSYEQYF. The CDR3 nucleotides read TGTGCCAGCAGCCCTCGGACAGGATTCAGCTCCTACGAGCAGTACTTC. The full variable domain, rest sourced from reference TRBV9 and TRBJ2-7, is DSGVTQTPKHLITATGQRVTLRCSPRSGDLSVYWYQQSLDQGLQFLIQYYNGEERAKGNILERFSAQQFPDLHSELNLSSLELGDSALYFCASSPRTGFSSYEQYFGPGTRLTVT.

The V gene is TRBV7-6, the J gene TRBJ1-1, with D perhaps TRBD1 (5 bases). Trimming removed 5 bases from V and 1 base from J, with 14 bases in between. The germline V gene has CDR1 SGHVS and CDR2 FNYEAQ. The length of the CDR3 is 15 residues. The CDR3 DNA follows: TGTGCCAGCAGCCCGGGGGAACCCAAGAACACTGAAGCTTTCTTT. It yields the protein CASSPGEPKNTEAFF. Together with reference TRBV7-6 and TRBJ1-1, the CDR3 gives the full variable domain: GAGVSQSPRYKVTKRGQDVALRCDPISGHVSLYWYRQALGQGPEFLTYFNYEAQQDKSGLPNDRFSAERPEGSISTLTIQRTEQRDSAMYRCASSPGEPKNTEAFFGQGTRLTVV.

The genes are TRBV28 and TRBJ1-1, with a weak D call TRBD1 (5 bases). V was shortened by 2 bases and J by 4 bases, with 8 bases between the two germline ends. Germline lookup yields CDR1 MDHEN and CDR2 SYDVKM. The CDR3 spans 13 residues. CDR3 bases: TGTGCCAGCAGTTTACGGGGGGGCACTGAAGCTTTCTTT. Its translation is CASSLRGGTEAFF.

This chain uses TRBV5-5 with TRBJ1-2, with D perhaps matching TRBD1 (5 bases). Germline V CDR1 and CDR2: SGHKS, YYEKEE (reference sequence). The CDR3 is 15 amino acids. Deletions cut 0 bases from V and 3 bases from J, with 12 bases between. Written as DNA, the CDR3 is TGTGCCAGCAGCTTGGCGGGGGGACTCGACTATGGCTACACCTTC. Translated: CASSLAGGLDYGYTF.

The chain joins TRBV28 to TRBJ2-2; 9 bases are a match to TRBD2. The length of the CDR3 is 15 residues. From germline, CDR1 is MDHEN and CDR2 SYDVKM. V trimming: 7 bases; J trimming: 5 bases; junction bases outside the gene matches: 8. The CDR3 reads CASTQSLAGTGELFF. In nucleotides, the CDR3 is TGTGCCAGCACCCAGAGTCTAGCGGGAACCGGGGAGCTGTTTTTT.

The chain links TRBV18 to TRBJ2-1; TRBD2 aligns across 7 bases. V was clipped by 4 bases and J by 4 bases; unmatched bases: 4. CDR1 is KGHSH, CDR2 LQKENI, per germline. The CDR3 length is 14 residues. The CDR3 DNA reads TGTGCCAGCTCACTGGCTAGCGGTTACAATGAGCAGTTCTTC. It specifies CASSLASGYNEQFF.

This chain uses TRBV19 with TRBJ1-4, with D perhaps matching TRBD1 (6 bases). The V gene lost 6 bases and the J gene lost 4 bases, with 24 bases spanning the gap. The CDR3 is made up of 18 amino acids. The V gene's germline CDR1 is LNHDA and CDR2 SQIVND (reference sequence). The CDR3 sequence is CASSDGKTYRAINEKLFF. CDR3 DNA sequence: TGTGCCAGTAGCGATGGAAAAACATACAGGGCGATTAATGAAAAACTGTTTTTT.

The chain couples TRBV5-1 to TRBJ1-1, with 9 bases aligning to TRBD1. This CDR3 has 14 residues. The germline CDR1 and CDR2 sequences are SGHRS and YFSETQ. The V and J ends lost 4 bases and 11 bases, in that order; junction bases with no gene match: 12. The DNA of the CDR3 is TGCGCCAGCAGCGGATCCGGGGACAGGGTTATGGCTTTCTTT. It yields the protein CASSGSGDRVMAFF.

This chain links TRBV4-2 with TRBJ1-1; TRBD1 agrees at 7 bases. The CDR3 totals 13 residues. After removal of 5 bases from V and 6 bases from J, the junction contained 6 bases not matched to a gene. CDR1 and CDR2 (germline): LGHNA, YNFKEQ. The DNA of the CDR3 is TGTGCCAGCAGCTCGGTGACAGGGTCTGAAGCTTTCTTT. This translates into CASSSVTGSEAFF.

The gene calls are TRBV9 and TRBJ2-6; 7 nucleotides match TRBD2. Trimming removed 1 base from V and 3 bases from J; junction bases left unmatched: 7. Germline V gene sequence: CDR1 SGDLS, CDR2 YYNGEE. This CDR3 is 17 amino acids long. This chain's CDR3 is CASSVSGGRGGANVLTF. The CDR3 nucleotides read TGTGCCAGCAGCGTATCGGGCGGGAGAGGTGGGGCCAACGTCCTGACTTTC.

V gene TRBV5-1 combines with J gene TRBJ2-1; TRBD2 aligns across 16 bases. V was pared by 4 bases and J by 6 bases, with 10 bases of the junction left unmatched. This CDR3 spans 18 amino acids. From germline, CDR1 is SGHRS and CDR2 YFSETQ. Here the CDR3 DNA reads TGCGCCAGCAGCCCATTAGGGACTAGCGGGAGGGGCGTCAATGAGCAGTTCTTC. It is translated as CASSPLGTSGRGVNEQFF.

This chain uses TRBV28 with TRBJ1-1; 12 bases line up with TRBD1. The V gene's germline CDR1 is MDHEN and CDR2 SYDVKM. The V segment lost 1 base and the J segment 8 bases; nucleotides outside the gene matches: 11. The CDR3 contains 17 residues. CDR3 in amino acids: CASSLLPGQGASGEAFF. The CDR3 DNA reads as TGTGCCAGCAGTTTATTGCCGGGACAGGGGGCCAGCGGCGAAGCTTTCTTT.

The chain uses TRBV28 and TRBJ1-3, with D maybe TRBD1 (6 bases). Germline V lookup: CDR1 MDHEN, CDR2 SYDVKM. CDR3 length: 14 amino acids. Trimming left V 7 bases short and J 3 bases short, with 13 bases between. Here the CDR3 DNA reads TGTGCCAGCAACCCTGGCAGGGGTGGAAACACCATATATTTT. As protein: CASNPGRGGNTIYF.

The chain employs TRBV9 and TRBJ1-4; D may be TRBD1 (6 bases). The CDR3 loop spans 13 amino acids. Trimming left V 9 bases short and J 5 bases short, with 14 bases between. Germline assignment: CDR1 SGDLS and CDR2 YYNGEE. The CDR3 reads CAKGRGHNEKLFF. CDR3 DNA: TGTGCCAAAGGCAGGGGCCACAATGAAAAACTGTTTTTT.

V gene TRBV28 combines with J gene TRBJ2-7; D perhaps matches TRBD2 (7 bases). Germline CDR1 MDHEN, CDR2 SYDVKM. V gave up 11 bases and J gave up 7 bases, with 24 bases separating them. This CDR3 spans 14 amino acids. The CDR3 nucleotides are TGTGCCTCGAGGGGGGGGCAACCTAGGAGGGAGCAGTACTTC. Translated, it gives CASRGGQPRREQYF.

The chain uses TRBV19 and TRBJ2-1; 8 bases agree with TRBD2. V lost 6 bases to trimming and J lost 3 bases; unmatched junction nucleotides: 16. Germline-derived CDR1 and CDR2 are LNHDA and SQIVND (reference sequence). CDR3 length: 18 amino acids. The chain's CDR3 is CASRTDVSGRSLYNEQFF. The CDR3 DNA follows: TGTGCCAGTAGGACTGACGTGAGCGGGAGAAGCCTCTACAATGAGCAGTTCTTC.

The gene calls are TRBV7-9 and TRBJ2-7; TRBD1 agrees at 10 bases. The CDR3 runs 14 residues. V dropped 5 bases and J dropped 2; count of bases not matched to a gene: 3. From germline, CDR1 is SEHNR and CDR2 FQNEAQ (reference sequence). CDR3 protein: CASSPGTGAYEQYF. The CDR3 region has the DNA TGTGCCAGCAGCCCAGGGACAGGGGCCTACGAGCAGTACTTC.